This T cell receptor beta chain came from a study of blood T cell repertoires in COVID-19. Study-wide background: The analysed material was cDNA or gDNA that came from T cells, B-cell-depleted T cells, or PBMCs.

In the original processing: Counts of nucleated cells, estimated from reference gene primer amplification, were obtained. Here immunoSEQ multiplex PCR was the method, and the copy in TCRdb shows in-frame clones only, minus some. For V, J and clone size, that table is used; D and trimming come from the DNA. The sample gives roughly 260,000 clones, roughly 84% of which show up once; roughly 3.1% is in the top ten. V was pared by 5 bases and J by 1 base, with 18 bases between. Per germline, CDR1 SGHTA and CDR2 FQGTGA. CDR3 length: 17 residues. Sequenced: peripheral blood. The chain carries TRBV7-3 and TRBJ1-5, with D perhaps TRBD1 (6 bases). This TCR came from a young woman with acute or convalescent COVID-19. CDR3 protein: CASSLKGTSLSNQPQHF. The CDR3 DNA follows: TGTGCCAGCAGCCTAAAAGGGACATCTTTAAGCAATCAGCCCCAGCATTTT.